The text below deals with one T cell receptor beta chain. This clone occurred once. Its antigen target is currently unknown. Per-base quality was not reported, and no clone a single base away is much larger than it. The protocol used for the library was the immunoSEQ multiplex PCR assay. A mixture of 60 forward primers for TCR Vbeta segments and 13 reverse primers for TCR Jbeta segments was used in the multiplex PCR. The CDR3 region of rearranged TCR beta genes was amplified from genomic DNA with a multiplex PCR assay. The amplified TCR beta libraries were sequenced on the Illumina HiSeq System as 87-base-pair reads. Per the original workflow: A later analysis tallied roughly 78 million unique TCR beta chains across the approximately 670 repertoires, and some 12 million of those chains were shared by two or more donors. A nearest-neighbor algorithm error-corrected the raw reads and collapsed the reads into unique sequences, merging closely related sequences to remove PCR and sequencing errors. Alignment of CDR3 sequences to IMGT reference sequences was used to assign V, D and J gene segments. Each retained sequence needed at least a six-nucleotide match to both a V gene segment and a J gene segment. A rearrangement was called productive if the CDR3 had no stop codons and remained in frame with V and J, and every other rearrangement was called non-productive. CDR3 was defined according to IMGT convention as the region running from the second conserved V-encoded cysteine to the conserved J-encoded phenylalanine. Sequences without an unambiguous match to a single V gene segment were excluded from the earlier analysis of 450 to 650 of the donors. In an earlier analysis of a few hundred of the donors, V segments were called functional above 56.7% productive rearrangements and were called segregating when the between-donor standard deviation exceeded 5%. A statistical classification framework was developed to diagnose cytomegalovirus status using the catalog of TCR beta chain sequences. A later analysis assigned V and J genes by comparing TCR nucleotide sequences with IMGT/GENE-DB human TR gene sequences. The TCRdist pipeline was used in a later analysis to assign CDR3 sequences and most-parsimonious VDJ recombination scenarios. In a later analysis, every TCR beta chain was defined by the combination of its CDR3 amino acid sequence and its V-gene family, and reads without a unique V-gene family were dropped. A later analysis removed 592 highly shared, low-generation-probability nucleotide sequences to deal with suspected cross-contamination and a sequencing artifact. In a later analysis, a clonal expansion index for each public chain was calculated from normalized within-repertoire ranks of inferred template counts. A later analysis computed generation probabilities with a VDJ recombination model fitted to out-of-frame rearrangements, and checked the results against IGoR. In a later analysis, hypergeometric tests were used to score TCR-TCR, TCR-HLA and TCR-CMV co-occurrence, with a repertoire-size bias correction applied to TCR pairs. False discovery rates were estimated in a later analysis by permuting HLA or CMV assignments 20 times. In a later analysis, co-occurring TCRs were grouped using DBSCAN, and TCRdist sequence similarity was added for clustering within HLA-allele-positive subsets. Repertoires with fewer than 30,000 or more than 120,000 public chains were left out of co-occurrence clustering, as were roughly five repertoires with anomalous nucleotide sharing. In TCRdb, the immuneACCESS table is reduced to in-frame sequences with V and J assigned. These tables do not hold every clone; where another copy was compared, an unresolved V gene accounts for under half, and the others remain unexplained. The V and J calls and clone size are taken from that table; D and trimming were inferred from the DNA. The sample table shows more than 200,000 clones, and about three quarters are seen once. 1.5% to 2% of the sample comes from the top ten.

The sample belongs to a study of cytomegalovirus exposure and HLA in healthy donors (dated by TCRdb to about 2017). Regarding the complete study: An earlier analysis of under 600 of the donors reported approximately 270 Gb of sequence data and 100 million to 140 million unique TCR beta sequences from about 180 million T cells. An early release that covered roughly 600 HLA-typed donors contained approximately 300 gigabases of sequencing data and 80 million or so unique TCR sequences. Among the 398 genotyped donors, approximately 76% belonged to the genetic ancestry cluster associated with self-reported Caucasian donors. The aim of the study was to test whether cataloging public T cell receptors could identify signatures of past pathogen exposure. The T cell repertoires of several hundred subjects were profiled by immunosequencing and related to cytomegalovirus serostatus. Along with the approximately 650-subject first cohort, a separate validation cohort of more than 90 different subjects was used. To predict cytomegalovirus infection status, the study brought together high-throughput TCR immunosequencing, statistical association of individual TCRs with disease status, and machine learning. A later analysis re-analyzed previously published TCR beta repertoires from 666 donors and added high-resolution HLA genotyping to study TCR occurrence patterns. In the later analysis, no new phenotypic data were used to find candidate immune exposures; instead, reliance was placed on TCR beta sequences and their occurrence across donors. An earlier analysis of 587 of the donors used high-throughput TCR beta sequencing to judge whether each TCR beta V gene segment behaved as functional or pseudogenic. Donor age, sex, ethnicity and CMV serostatus were compiled alongside the repertoire data. In a later genetic analysis, genome-wide SNP genotypes for about 65% of the 666 donors were used, and that subset was treated as a discovery cohort. All discovery cohort repertoires had been generated using a single sequencing platform. Class I and class II HLA loci were covered by the typing at four-digit resolution. Typing coverage differed by locus: A, B, C, DRB1 and DQB1 were typed in about 620-640 donors, DQA1 in approximately 520, DPA1 in some 610, and DPB1 in just under 480. Roughly five DR-DQ haplotypes were handled as single units for association and clustering, since linkage in the cohort was strong. Across 300 to 500 genotyped donors of the cohort, an average of roughly 250,000 unique TCR beta nucleotide sequences per donor were sequenced, and 15% to 20% of those sequences were non-productive.

Findings and caveats that apply to the study as a whole: An earlier analysis of roughly 570 of the donors showed that most TCR beta V segments appeared in productive rearrangements either about 87% or about 30% of the time, which broadly matched IMGT annotations. The 87-base-pair reads could not distinguish some IMGT-functional V segments, including TRBV6-2 and TRBV6-3, so those segments were excluded. Because counts were too low, around 17 rarely observed V segments, including chromosome 9 orphons, were left out of the earlier analysis of roughly 600 of the donors. In this cohort, only TCR beta chains were sequenced, and detectable features were limited by the absence of alpha or paired-chain data. In the study, about 150 TCR beta chains were listed as associated with cytomegalovirus. In a later genetic analysis, a missense DCLRE1C variant was associated with V-gene and J-gene trimming of TCR beta chains, and the association was replicated in an independent cohort. In a later analysis, some 18,000 TCR beta sequences were associated with specific HLA alleles at a false discovery rate of 0.05. Because some donors lacked HLA typing at each locus, the association tests relied only on the typed subset. A later analysis reported that several top co-occurrence clusters appeared linked to parvovirus B19, influenza, CMV and Epstein-Barr virus. According to a later analysis, most CMV-associated TCR beta chains appeared to be HLA-restricted, and the HLA associations seemed to be driven largely by CMV exposure. The authors suggested that the approach could potentially be extended to other disease states and immunological phenotypes. The only immune exposure information available for the cohort was CMV serostatus. According to a later analysis, TCR association rates differed among HLA loci, with DRB1 alleles showing the most associated TCRs and HLA-C alleles showing the fewest. A further reported finding was that TCR beta sequences accurately predicted the HLA-A and HLA-B alleles for most subjects in the first cohort. When HLA alleles, especially DR and DQ, strongly co-occurred, attributing TCR associations to individual alleles was difficult. Roughly uniform sequencing depth across donors was assumed in presence/absence analyses, although this assumption may not hold. Linkage disequilibrium might explain the correlated functional status among segregating V segments, but an unknown experimental factor could not be excluded. In a later analysis, HLA-associated TCR beta chains showed more clonal expansion and lower generation probabilities than non-associated chains that were equally common. In both the original and validation cohorts, the classifier was reported to diagnose cytomegalovirus status with high specificity and sensitivity. While some public TCRs were present in many individuals, most TCR sequences turned up only very rarely across donors. Three of the identified cytomegalovirus-associated TCR beta chains were confirmed in vitro to be specific for cytomegalovirus antigens. The sequencing pipeline was judged likely to have produced a cluster of highly shared sequence variants as a technical artifact. According to a later genetic analysis, donors in an Asian-associated ancestry cluster had fewer N-insertions in productive TCRs than the approximately 630-donor mean.

The cohort consisted of 666 healthy bone marrow donors. At the time of sampling, all cohort members were nominally healthy, though unrecorded immune exposures were likely present. The donor was CMV seronegative and belonged to the group of 380 or so seronegative cohort members. A peripheral blood sample was collected from each donor, and TCR beta sequencing was performed on peripheral blood mononuclear cells. The Qiagen DNeasy Blood Extraction Kit was used to extract genomic DNA from the blood cell samples. V loses 0 bases of germline sequence and J loses 7 bases, and the interval between the two ends is 14 bases. Via the germline V gene (reference sequence), CDR1 is SGHNT and CDR2 YYREEE. The CDR3 runs 15 amino acids, cysteine and phenylalanine included. Kept here is only the CDR3 DNA, which spans 45 bases and is read in frame from base 1.

Material for sequencing was PBMCs. The sequence derives from a male donor in good health and CMV-seronegative. The chain couples TRBV5-4 to TRBJ2-1; the D gene is possibly TRBD1, with 6 bases matching. For the CDR3, the sequence is CASSLVVVGGNEQFF. The DNA is as follows: TGTGCCAGCAGCTTGGTGGTTGTAGGGGGTAATGAGCAGTTCTTC.